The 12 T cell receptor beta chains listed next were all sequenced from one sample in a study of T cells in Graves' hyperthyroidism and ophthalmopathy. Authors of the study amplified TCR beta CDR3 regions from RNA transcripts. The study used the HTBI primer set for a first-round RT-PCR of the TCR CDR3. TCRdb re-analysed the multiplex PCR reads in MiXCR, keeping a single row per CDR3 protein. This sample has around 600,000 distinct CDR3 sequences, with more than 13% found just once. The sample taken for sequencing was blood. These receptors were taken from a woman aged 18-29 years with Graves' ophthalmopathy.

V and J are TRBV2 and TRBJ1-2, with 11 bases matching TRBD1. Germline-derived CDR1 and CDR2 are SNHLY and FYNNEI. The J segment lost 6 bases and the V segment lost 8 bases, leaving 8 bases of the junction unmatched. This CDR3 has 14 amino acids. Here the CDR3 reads CASCPEGQGDGYTF. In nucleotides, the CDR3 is TGTGCCAGCTGCCCTGAGGGACAGGGGGATGGCTACACCTTC.

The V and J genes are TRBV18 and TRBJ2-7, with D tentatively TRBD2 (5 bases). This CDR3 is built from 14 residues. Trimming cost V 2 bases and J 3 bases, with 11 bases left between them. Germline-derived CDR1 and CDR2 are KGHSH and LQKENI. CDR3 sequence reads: CASSPAGAFYEQYF. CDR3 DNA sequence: TGTGCCAGCTCACCAGCGGGTGCGTTCTACGAGCAGTACTTC.

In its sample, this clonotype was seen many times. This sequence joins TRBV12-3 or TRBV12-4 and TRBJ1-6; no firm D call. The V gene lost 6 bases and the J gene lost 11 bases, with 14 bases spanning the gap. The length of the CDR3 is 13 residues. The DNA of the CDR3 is TGTGCCAGCAGGCCCGCGGCGATCACACCCCTCCACTTT. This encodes CASRPAAITPLHF.

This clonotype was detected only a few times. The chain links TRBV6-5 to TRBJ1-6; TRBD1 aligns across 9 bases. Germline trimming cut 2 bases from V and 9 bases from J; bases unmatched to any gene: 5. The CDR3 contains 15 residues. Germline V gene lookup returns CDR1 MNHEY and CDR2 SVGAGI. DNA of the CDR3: TGTGCCAGCAGTTACCGCGGGACAGGGAGTTCACCCCTCCACTTT. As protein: CASSYRGTGSSPLHF.

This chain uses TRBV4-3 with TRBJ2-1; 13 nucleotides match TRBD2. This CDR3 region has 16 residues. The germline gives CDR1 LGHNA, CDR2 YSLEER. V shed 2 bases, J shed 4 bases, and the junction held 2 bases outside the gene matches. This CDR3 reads CASSQRTSGRYNEQFF. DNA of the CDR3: TGCGCCAGCAGCCAACGGACTAGCGGGAGATACAATGAGCAGTTCTTC.

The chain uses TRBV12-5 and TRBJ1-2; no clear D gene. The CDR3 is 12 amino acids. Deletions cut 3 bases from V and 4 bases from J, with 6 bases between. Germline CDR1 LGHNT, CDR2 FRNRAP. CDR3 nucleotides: TGTGCTAGTGGTTTTCACAGCTATGGCTACACCTTC. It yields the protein CASGFHSYGYTF.

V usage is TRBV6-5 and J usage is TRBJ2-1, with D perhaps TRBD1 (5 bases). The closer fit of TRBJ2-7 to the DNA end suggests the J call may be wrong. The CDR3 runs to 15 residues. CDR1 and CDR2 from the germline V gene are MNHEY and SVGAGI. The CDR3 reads CASSYLNRTNNEQYF. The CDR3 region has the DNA TGTGCCAGCAGTTACCTCAATAGGACAAACAATGAGCAGTACTTC.

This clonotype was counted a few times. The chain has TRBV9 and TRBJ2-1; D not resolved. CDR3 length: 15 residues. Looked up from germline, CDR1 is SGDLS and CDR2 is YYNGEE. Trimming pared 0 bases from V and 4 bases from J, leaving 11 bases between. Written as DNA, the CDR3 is TGTGCCAGCAGCGTAGGGAGTTGGGGTTACAATGAGCAGTTCTTC. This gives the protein CASSVGSWGYNEQFF.

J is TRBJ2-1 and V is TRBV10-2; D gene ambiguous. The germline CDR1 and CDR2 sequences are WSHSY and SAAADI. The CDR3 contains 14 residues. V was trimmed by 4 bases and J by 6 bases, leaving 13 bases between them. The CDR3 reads CASSGGGPLNEQFF. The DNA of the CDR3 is TGCGCCAGCAGTGGTGGCGGACCCCTCAATGAGCAGTTCTTC.

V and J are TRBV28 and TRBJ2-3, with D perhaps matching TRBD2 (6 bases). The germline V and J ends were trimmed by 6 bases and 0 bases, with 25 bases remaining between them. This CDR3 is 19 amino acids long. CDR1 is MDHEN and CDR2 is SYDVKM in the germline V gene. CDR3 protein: CASSGEVSGTGTSTDTQYF. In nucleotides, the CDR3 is TGTGCCAGCAGCGGAGAGGTTAGCGGAACCGGGACTAGCACAGATACGCAGTATTTT.

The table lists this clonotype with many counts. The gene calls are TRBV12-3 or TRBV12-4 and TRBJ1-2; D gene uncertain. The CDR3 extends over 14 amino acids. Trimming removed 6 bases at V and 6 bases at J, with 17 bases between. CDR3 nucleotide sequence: TGTGCCAGCAGCCCTCTACTCAGCCTTGATGGCTACACCTTC. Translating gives CASSPLLSLDGYTF.

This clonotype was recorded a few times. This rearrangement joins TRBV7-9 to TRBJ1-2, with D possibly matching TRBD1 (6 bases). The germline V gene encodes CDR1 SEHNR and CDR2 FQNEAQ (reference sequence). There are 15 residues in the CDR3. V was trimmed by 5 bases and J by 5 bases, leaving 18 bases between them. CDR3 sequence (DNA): TGTGCCAGCAGCCCTTCGACAGGCAATGTTTATGGCTACACCTTC. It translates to CASSPSTGNVYGYTF.